This TCR beta chain was identified during a study of blood T cell repertoires in COVID-19. Study in general: COVID-19 samples, acute and convalescent, were from the United States, Italy and Spain. T cells, B-cell-depleted T cells, or PBMCs provided the cDNA or gDNA that served as material.

In the source study's methods: Cell counts per sample came from amplifying reference gene primers. The repertoire was sequenced with immunoSEQ multiplex PCR; TCRdb's copy has only in-frame clones and lacks some. The V and J calls and clone size come from that table; D and trimming were worked out from the DNA. The table records some 220,000 clones, approximately 85% of them present only once. The source is a man aged 45-65 years with acute or convalescent COVID-19. Sequenced: peripheral blood.

The CDR3 nucleotides are TGTGCCAGCAGCTTTTCTTGGGGCAGCAACACTGAAGCTTTCTTT. This gives the protein CASSFSWGSNTEAFF. The genes are TRBV5-5 and TRBJ1-1; tentative D call: TRBD1 (5 bases). The length of the CDR3 is 15 residues. CDR1 is SGHKS and CDR2 is YYEKEE in the germline V gene (reference sequence). Trimming pared 2 bases from V and 2 bases from J, leaving 13 bases between.